This T cell receptor (beta chain) was sequenced for a study of cytomegalovirus exposure and HLA in healthy donors. Germline CDR1 reads SGHRS; CDR2 reads YFSETQ. The CDR3 is 14 residues long. V shed 3 bases and J 2 bases; nucleotides not matched to a gene: 4. Vbeta (60) and Jbeta (13) primers were used in the PCR. The table came from immunoSEQ multiplex PCR; TCRdb's copy has only in-frame clones and leaves some out. Of fewer than 110,000 clones detected, 74% appear once; the ten largest clones hold 11% to 15%. With respect to this clone: No antigen is known for it.

Study-wide results and limits: Available immune exposure information covered CMV serostatus only. Later analysis indicated greater clonal expansion among HLA-associated TCR beta chains than among equally common other chains.

Sequenced material: PBMCs. This receptor was taken from a woman between 40 and 50 years old in good health and CMV-seropositive. This sequence joins TRBV5-1 and TRBJ1-1; 7 bases are shared with TRBD1. CDR3 DNA: TGCGCCAGCAGCTCGGGACAGCCAAACACTGAAGCTTTCTTT. Protein: CASSSGQPNTEAFF.